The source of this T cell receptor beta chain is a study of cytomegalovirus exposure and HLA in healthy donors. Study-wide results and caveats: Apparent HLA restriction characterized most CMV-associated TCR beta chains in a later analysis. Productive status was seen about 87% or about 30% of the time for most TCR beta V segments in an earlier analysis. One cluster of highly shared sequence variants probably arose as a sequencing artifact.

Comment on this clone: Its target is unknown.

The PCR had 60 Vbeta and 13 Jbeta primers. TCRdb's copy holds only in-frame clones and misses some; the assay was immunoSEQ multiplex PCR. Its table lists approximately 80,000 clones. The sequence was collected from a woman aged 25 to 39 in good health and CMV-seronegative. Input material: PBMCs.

The CDR3 loop is CAWSPDRLDPLIYGYTF. In DNA, the CDR3 is TGTGCCTGGAGTCCGGACAGGCTAGATCCACTCATCTATGGCTACACCTTC. The chain combines TRBV30 with TRBJ1-2; 7 bases fit TRBD1. The CDR3 is 17 residues long. Germline V lookup: CDR1 GTSNPN, CDR2 SVGIG (reference sequence). V dropped 2 bases and J dropped 4; count of bases not matched to a gene: 16.